The rows below give T cell receptor beta chains drawn from one sample of a study of control samples from healthy donors and cancer patients. Data came from immunoSEQ multiplex PCR; TCRdb stores just in-frame clones and leaves some out. The sample holds hundreds of thousands of clones, 80% to 95% seen once. Input material: PBMCs. All receptors derive from a man aged 35 to 55 with head and neck cancer. The CDR3 runs from the conserved cysteine through the conserved F or W. Each record gives: D gene, clone size, V gene, J gene, CDR3 protein, CDR3 DNA. A D gene is named only where the DNA matches it firmly. Size tells how often a clone was seen (once, few, many) or the class of an expanded clone, and some rows leave it out.

>-|-|TRBV20-1|TRBJ2-1
CSATDYNEQFF
TGCAGTGCTACGGATTACAATGAGCAGTTCTTC
>-|-|TRBV7-9|TRBJ1-2
CASSPTPSEGRSNYGYTF
TGTGCCAGCAGCCCGACCCCCTCTGAGGGAAGATCAAACTATGGCTACACCTTC
>-|-|TRBV6-5|TRBJ1-5
CASSPDSSNQPQHF
TGTGCCAGCAGTCCTGACTCCTCCAATCAGCCCCAGCATTTT
>-|-|TRBV4-3|TRBJ2-7
CASSQDGREGDEQYF
TGCGCCAGCAGCCAAGATGGCAGGGAAGGAGACGAGCAGTACTTC
>TRBD1|-|TRBV5-6|TRBJ2-5
CASSPPTGDQETQYF
TGTGCCAGCAGCCCCCCGACAGGGGACCAAGAGACCCAGTACTTC
>-|-|TRBV19|TRBJ2-3
CASTLHGGSVPVWGATDTQYF
TGTGCCAGTACCCTCCATGGGGGATCTGTCCCCGTCTGGGGAGCCACAGATACGCAGTATTTT
>-|-|TRBV3-1/TRBV3-2|TRBJ1-4
CASSQDQSRDEKLFF
TGTGCCAGCAGCCAAGACCAGTCAAGGGATGAAAAACTGTTTTTT
>-|-|TRBV18|TRBJ1-1
CASSSVGGDTEAFF
TGTGCCAGCTCCTCTGTGGGGGGCGACACTGAAGCTTTCTTT
>-|-|TRBV19|TRBJ1-1
CASSIARGNTEAFF
TGTGCCAGTAGTATTGCCAGGGGTAACACTGAAGCTTTCTTT
>-|few|TRBV28|TRBJ2-7
CAVSPGHRGYEQYF
TGTGCCGTCAGCCCAGGGCATAGGGGCTACGAGCAGTACTTC
>-|-|TRBV9|TRBJ1-6
CASSVGVWGSSPLHF
TGTGCCAGCAGCGTAGGAGTTTGGGGGAGCTCACCCCTCCACTTT
>-|-|TRBV27|TRBJ1-3
CASSTYRAGGNTIYF
TGTGCCAGCAGTACTTACAGGGCTGGGGGAAACACCATATATTTT
>-|-|TRBV7-3|TRBJ1-1
CASSRTVNTEAFF
TGTGCCAGCAGTCGAACGGTGAACACTGAAGCTTTCTTT
>-|few|TRBV7-9|TRBJ2-1
CASSPVRIDEQFF
TGTGCCAGCAGCCCGGTCAGGATCGATGAGCAGTTCTTC
>-|-|TRBV19|TRBJ2-1
CASRLTQLLYNEQFF
TGTGCCAGTCGACTTACCCAATTACTTTACAATGAGCAGTTCTTC
>TRBD1|-|TRBV30|TRBJ2-7
CACQGAIGTGVRLHSYEQYF
TGTGCCTGCCAAGGTGCTATCGGGACAGGGGTACGACTTCACTCCTACGAGCAGTACTTC
>TRBD1|-|TRBV5-1|TRBJ2-7
CASSLDGQGASYEQYF
TGCGCCAGCAGCTTGGATGGCCAGGGGGCGTCCTACGAGCAGTACTTC
>-|-|TRBV7-8|TRBJ2-5
CASSRMRQETQYF
TGTGCCAGCAGTCGGATGAGACAAGAGACCCAGTACTTC
>-|-|TRBV28|TRBJ1-1
CASRGTGTNTEAFF
TGTGCCAGCAGGGGTACAGGGACTAACACTGAAGCTTTCTTT
>-|few|TRBV6-5|TRBJ1-2
CASLLGGDYGYTF
TGTGCCAGCCTTCTTGGGGGGGACTATGGCTACACCTTC
>TRBD1|few|TRBV18|TRBJ1-5
CASSPQTGESNQPQHF
TGTGCCAGCTCACCACAGACAGGGGAGAGCAATCAGCCCCAGCATTTT
>-|-|TRBV5-1|TRBJ2-7
CASSLQDLQYF
TGCGCCAGCAGCTTACAGGACCTACAGTACTTC
>-|-|TRBV6-6|TRBJ2-3
CASSYLPGESTDTQYF
TGTGCCAGCAGTTACCTCCCAGGGGAGAGCACAGATACGCAGTATTTT
>-|-|TRBV2|TRBJ1-1
CASSEARGHSDAFF
TGTGCCAGCAGTGAAGCGCGGGGACATTCCGACGCTTTCTTT
>-|once|TRBV6-5|TRBJ1-1
CASRVNSHTEAFF
TGTGCCAGCAGGGTCAACAGCCACACTGAAGCTTTCTTT
>-|-|TRBV30|TRBJ1-2
CAWSVGQGIGYTF
TGTGCCTGGAGTGTCGGGCAGGGGATCGGCTACACCTTC
>-|-|TRBV25-1|TRBJ2-5
CASSDFRESVQTQYF
TGTGCCAGCAGTGATTTCCGGGAGTCGGTCCAGACCCAGTACTTC
>-|-|TRBV7-9|TRBJ2-7
CASSYGTEQYF
TGTGCCAGCAGCTACGGGACGGAGCAGTACTTC
>TRBD1|-|TRBV6-5|TRBJ2-3
CASTGTGEADTQYF
TGTGCCAGCACCGGGACAGGGGAAGCAGATACGCAGTATTTT
>-|once|TRBV6-1|TRBJ2-5
CASSEQEETQYF
TGTGCCAGCAGTGAACAAGAAGAGACCCAGTACTTC
>-|-|TRBV28|TRBJ1-5
CASGGQLYSNQPQHF
TGTGCCAGCGGAGGGCAGCTCTATAGCAATCAGCCCCAGCATTTT
>TRBD2|once|TRBV19|TRBJ2-3
CASMQTSGDPTDTQYF
TGTGCCAGTATGCAGACTAGCGGAGATCCCACAGATACGCAGTATTTT
>-|-|TRBV20-1|TRBJ2-1
CSASSLWGNNEQFF
TGCAGTGCTAGTAGTCTTTGGGGAAACAATGAGCAGTTCTTC
>-|-|TRBV6-5|TRBJ2-1
CASSYPPSGEQFF
TGTGCCAGCAGTTACCCCCCCAGCGGTGAGCAGTTCTTC
>TRBD2|-|TRBV7-9|TRBJ2-7
CASSLRGLAGAAYEQYF
TGTGCCAGCAGCTTAAGGGGACTAGCGGGGGCTGCCTACGAGCAGTACTTC
>TRBD1|-|TRBV19|TRBJ1-4
CASSIRRDRRNEKLFF
TGTGCCAGTAGTATAAGGAGGGACAGGCGTAATGAAAAACTGTTTTTT
>TRBD1|-|TRBV28|TRBJ1-5
CASSLPDRGGPQHF
TGTGCCAGCAGTTTACCGGACAGGGGTGGGCCCCAGCATTTT
>TRBD1|-|TRBV4-1|TRBJ2-7
CASSQFGDSREQYF
TGCGCCAGCAGCCAATTCGGGGACAGTCGCGAGCAGTACTTC
>-|-|TRBV3-1/TRBV3-2|TRBJ1-5
CASSQFISGSPQHF
TGTGCCAGCAGCCAATTCATTTCCGGGTCTCCCCAGCATTTT
>TRBD1|-|TRBV28|TRBJ1-3
CASSLPDRVGNTIYF
TGTGCCAGCAGTTTACCGGACAGGGTGGGAAACACCATATATTTT
>TRBD2|-|TRBV18|TRBJ2-2
CASSPSGRDTGELFF
TGTGCCAGCTCTCCTTCGGGGAGGGACACCGGGGAGCTGTTTTTT
>TRBD1|-|TRBV7-3|TRBJ2-7
CASSLGPRQGEQYF
TGTGCCAGCAGCTTAGGGCCTCGACAGGGGGAGCAGTACTTC
>-|-|TRBV7-3|TRBJ2-7
CASSLSGESEQYF
TGTGCCAGCAGCTTAAGTGGGGAATCCGAGCAGTACTTC
>-|-|TRBV10-1|TRBJ1-5
CASRTGADSNQPQHF
TGCGCCAGCAGGACGGGGGCAGATAGCAATCAGCCCCAGCATTTT
>-|-|TRBV27|TRBJ1-2
CASSLSRGNYGYTF
TGTGCCAGCAGTTTATCACGAGGGAACTATGGCTACACCTTC
>TRBD2|-|TRBV7-8|TRBJ2-7
CASSLAALAEDYEQYF
TGTGCCAGCAGCTTAGCGGCGCTAGCGGAAGATTACGAGCAGTACTTC
>-|-|TRBV28|TRBJ1-1
CASSFFGVNTEAFF
TGTGCCAGCAGTTTTTTTGGCGTCAACACTGAAGCTTTCTTT
>-|-|TRBV6-4|TRBJ1-6
CASSRDVNNSPLHF
TGTGCCAGCAGTCGGGACGTCAATAATTCACCCCTCCACTTT
>-|-|TRBV20-1|TRBJ1-1
CSASSLSSRVRNTEAFF
TGCAGTGCTAGTTCCTTGAGCAGTCGGGTAAGGAACACTGAAGCTTTCTTT
>TRBD1|-|TRBV6-5|TRBJ2-2
CASQKTGVGELFF
TGTGCCAGCCAAAAAACAGGGGTCGGGGAGCTGTTTTTT
>-|-|TRBV2|TRBJ1-1
CASKELTALNTEAFF
TGTGCCAGCAAGGAGCTAACGGCTTTGAACACTGAAGCTTTCTTT
>-|-|TRBV7-2|TRBJ2-3
CASSLLGDTQYF
TGTGCCAGCAGCTTATTGGGGGATACGCAGTATTTT
>TRBD1|-|TRBV6-1|TRBJ1-1
CASSEAGQGNTEAFF
TGTGCCAGCAGTGAAGCGGGACAGGGGAACACTGAAGCTTTCTTT
>-|-|TRBV20-1|TRBJ2-2
CSTGELFF
TGCAGTACCGGGGAGCTGTTTTTT
>-|-|TRBV7-9|TRBJ2-1
CASSPASSREQFF
TGTGCCAGCAGCCCCGCGAGTTCTCGTGAGCAGTTCTTC
>TRBD2|-|TRBV9|TRBJ2-7
CASSATSGGPYEQYF
TGTGCCAGCAGCGCAACTAGCGGGGGGCCCTACGAGCAGTACTTC
>-|-|TRBV30|TRBJ1-6
CAWSGKLSSYNSPLHF
TGTGCCTGGAGTGGAAAACTTTCCTCCTATAATTCACCCCTCCACTTT
>-|-|TRBV7-8|TRBJ2-7
CASSFGSGRSYEQYF
TGTGCCAGCAGCTTTGGATCCGGACGCTCCTACGAGCAGTACTTC